This TCR beta chain was profiled in a study of Graves' ophthalmopathy and Graves' hyperthyroidism. This CDR3 has 16 amino acids. The germline V gene has CDR1 SGHAT and CDR2 FQNNGV. The junction had 11 bases not matched to a gene; V was cut back by 6 bases and J by 5 bases. This clonotype appeared many times. CDR3 regions of TCR beta were amplified from RNA transcripts. An opening RT-PCR round employed HTBI primers and preceded a second-round multiplex PCR. TCRdb itself ran the multiplex PCR reads through MiXCR, one entry per CDR3 protein. Seen here are a few hundred thousand distinct CDR3 sequences, about a sixth observed once, and the top ten hold about 2.4%.

The J gene is TRBJ2-5, the V gene TRBV11-2; 11 bases fit TRBD2. The specimen was peripheral blood. The clonotype comes from an adult woman with stable Graves' hyperthyroidism. CDR3 in amino acids: CASRPGTSGTGETQYF. CDR3 DNA sequence: TGTGCCAGCAGGCCCGGGACTAGCGGTACGGGCGAGACCCAGTACTTC. The full variable domain, rest sourced from reference TRBV11-2 and TRBJ2-5, is EAGVAQSPRYKIIEKRQSVAFWCNPISGHATLYWYQQILGQGPKLLIQFQNNGVVDDSQLPKDRFSAERLKGVDSTLKIQPAKLEDSAVYLCASRPGTSGTGETQYFGPGTRLLVL.